Listed here is a single T cell receptor (beta chain). Per the germline V gene, CDR1 is SQVTM and CDR2 is ANQGSEA. V dropped 3 bases and J dropped 5 bases, with 13 bases sitting between them. The CDR3 consists of 13 residues. The sample originates from a study of blood T cell repertoires in COVID-19. Study-level background: Spain, Italy and the United States supplied samples that represented acute and convalescent COVID-19.

In the original analysis: Estimates of nucleated cell counts were drawn from the amplification of reference gene primers. Repertoires were generated with immunoSEQ multiplex PCR, while TCRdb's copy carries only in-frame clones and drops some. V and J calls and clone size are copied from that table; D and trimming were computed from the DNA. The table records approximately 89,000 clones, about 74% of them present only once. Sample: peripheral blood. This receptor was taken from a human donor in a cohort sampled during active COVID-19. The chain recombines TRBV29-1 with TRBJ2-5, with a possible D match to TRBD1 (6 bases). The CDR3 region has the DNA TGCAGCGTTGATCACAGGGTTAGCGAGACCCAGTACTTC. The encoded protein is CSVDHRVSETQYF. The variable domain in full, with the rest retrieved from reference TRBV29-1 and TRBJ2-5, is SAVISQKPSRDICQRGTSLTIQCQVDSQVTMMFWYRQQPGQSLTLIATANQGSEATYESGFVIDKFPISRPNLTFSTLTVSNMSPEDSSIYLCSVDHRVSETQYFGPGTRLLVL.